Listed below are T cell receptor beta chains from one sample, sequenced in a study of T cell changes during pregnancy in multiple sclerosis. Profiling relied on immunoSEQ multiplex PCR, and the TCRdb table lists in-frame clones only, not all of them. The sample holds 70,000 to 95,000 clones, roughly 95% seen once. The specimen was peripheral blood, collected in the second trimester of pregnancy. The receptors were gathered from a female donor in good health, enrolled as a control in a pregnancy study. Both conserved end residues are part of each CDR3. Fields, in order: D gene, J gene, clone size, V gene, CDR3 DNA, CDR3 protein. The D gene is left open where the match is weak. Clone size appears in some rows only: once, few, many, or a class for an expanded clone.

. | TRBJ1-1 | . | TRBV15 | TGTGCCACCAGCAGAGATCGGGGTGGGGGCCTCACTGAAGCTTTCTTT | CATSRDRGGGLTEAFF
. | TRBJ1-1 | . | TRBV2 | TGTGCCAGCACAATGACTGAAGCTTTCTTT | CASTMTEAFF
TRBD1 | TRBJ2-7 | . | TRBV6-1 | TGTGCCAGCAGTAGCTCGGGACAGGGGGGATACGAGCAGTACTTC | CASSSSGQGGYEQYF
. | TRBJ2-7 | . | TRBV27 | TGTGCCAGCAGTCCCCACCGGTGGGCAGGGGACTACGAGCAGTACTTC | CASSPHRWAGDYEQYF
TRBD1 | TRBJ1-2 | . | TRBV9 | TGTGCCAGCAGCCCTCGGGACAGGGGAACCTATGGCTACACCTTC | CASSPRDRGTYGYTF
TRBD2 | TRBJ2-7 | . | TRBV9 | TGTGCCAGCAGCGCGGGGGGGGACACTGGGTTCGACGAGCAGTACTTC | CASSAGGDTGFDEQYF
. | TRBJ2-7 | . | TRBV5-1 | TGCGCCAGCAGCTTGGGCGCAGGGACCTACGAGCAGTACTTC | CASSLGAGTYEQYF
. | TRBJ1-4 | . | TRBV15 | TGTGCCACCAGCAGATCCCCCACTAACAATGAAAAACTGTTTTTT | CATSRSPTNNEKLFF
. | TRBJ1-1 | . | TRBV19 | TGTGCCAGTAGTCCTCAGGGACTTAGGAACACTGAAGCTTTCTTT | CASSPQGLRNTEAFF
. | TRBJ1-2 | once | TRBV7-2 | TGTGCCAGCAGCTTATTTTCGGGAGGGAATGATAGGTGCACCTTC | CASSLFSGGNDRCTF
. | TRBJ1-2 | few | TRBV5-6 | TGTGCCAGCAGCTTGGTCTTAGGGGCCCACTATGGCTACACCTTC | CASSLVLGAHYGYTF
TRBD1 | TRBJ2-6 | . | TRBV4-3 | TGCGCCAGCAGCCAAGATCCAGGACAGGGCTCATCTGGGGCCAACGTCCTGACTTTC | CASSQDPGQGSSGANVLTF
. | TRBJ2-6 | . | TRBV5-1 | TGCGCCAGCAGCCATCACGGCGGACATCCAAACTCTGGGGCCAACGTCCTGACTTTC | CASSHHGGHPNSGANVLTF
. | TRBJ2-3 | once | TRBV9 | TGTGCCAGCAGCGTAGACGCTAGACGCGCGCAGTATTTT | CASSVDARRAQYF
. | TRBJ1-1 | few | TRBV29-1 | TGCAGCGTTGAACAGGGGAACACTGAAGCTTTCTTT | CSVEQGNTEAFF
. | TRBJ1-4 | once | TRBV2 | TGTGCCAGCCAAACAGACTATAATGAAAAACTGTTTTTT | CASQTDYNEKLFF
. | TRBJ1-5 | . | TRBV4-2 | TGTGCCAGCAGCCAAGTAGGGGGAAATCAGCCCCAGCATTTT | CASSQVGGNQPQHF
TRBD2 | TRBJ2-5 | once | TRBV6-6 | TGTGCCAGCAGCCGTTCTAGCGGGGGCCAAGAGACCCAGTACTTC | CASSRSSGGQETQYF
TRBD1 | TRBJ1-1 | . | TRBV11-3 | TGTGCCAGCAGCCTCGGGACAGGGACTGAAGCTTTCTTT | CASSLGTGTEAFF
TRBD1 | TRBJ1-3 | . | TRBV30 | TGTGCCTGGACTCCGACAGGGGCTGGAAACACCATATATTTT | CAWTPTGAGNTIYF
. | TRBJ1-1 | . | TRBV4-3 | TGCGCCAGCAGCCAAGATATGGCGGGCGGGAACACTGAAGCTTTCTTT | CASSQDMAGGNTEAFF
. | TRBJ2-7 | . | TRBV7-9 | TGTGCCAGCAGCCCGCGGACGGGATTAAACGAGCAGTACTTC | CASSPRTGLNEQYF
. | TRBJ1-2 | . | TRBV9 | TGTGCCAGCAGCGTAGAGGGACTTTATGGCTACACCTTC | CASSVEGLYGYTF
TRBD1 | TRBJ2-1 | . | TRBV27 | TGTGCCAGCAGAAATACAGGGGGCAGGGAGCAGTTCTTC | CASRNTGGREQFF
TRBD1 | TRBJ2-3 | . | TRBV7-9 | TGTGCCAGCAGCCCCACAGGGGGAGATACGCAGTATTTT | CASSPTGGDTQYF
. | TRBJ1-2 | . | TRBV5-1 | TGCGCCAGCAGCCGAGACGGGGGAACCGGCTATGGCTACACCTTC | CASSRDGGTGYGYTF